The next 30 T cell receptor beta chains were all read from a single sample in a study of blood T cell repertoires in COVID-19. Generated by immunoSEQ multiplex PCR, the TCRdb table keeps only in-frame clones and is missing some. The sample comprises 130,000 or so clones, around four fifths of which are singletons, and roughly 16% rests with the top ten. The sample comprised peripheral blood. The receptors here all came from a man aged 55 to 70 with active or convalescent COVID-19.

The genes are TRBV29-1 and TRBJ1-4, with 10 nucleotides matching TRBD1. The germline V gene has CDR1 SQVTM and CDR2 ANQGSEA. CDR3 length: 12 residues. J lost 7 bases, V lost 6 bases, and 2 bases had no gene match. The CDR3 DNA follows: TGCAGCGTGACAGGGGGCGGTGAAAAACTGTTTTTT. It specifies CSVTGGGEKLFF.

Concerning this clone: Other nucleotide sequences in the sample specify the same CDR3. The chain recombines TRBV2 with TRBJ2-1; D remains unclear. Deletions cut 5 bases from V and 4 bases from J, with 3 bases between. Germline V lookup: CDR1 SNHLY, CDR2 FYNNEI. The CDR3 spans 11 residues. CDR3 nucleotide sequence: TGTGCCAGCAGTCCTTACAATGAGCAGTTCTTC. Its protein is CASSPYNEQFF.

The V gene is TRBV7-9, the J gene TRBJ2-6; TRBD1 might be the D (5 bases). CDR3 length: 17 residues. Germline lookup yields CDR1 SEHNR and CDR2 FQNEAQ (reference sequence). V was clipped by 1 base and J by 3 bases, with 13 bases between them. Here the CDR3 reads CASSLDVQGYGANVLTF. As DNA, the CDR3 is TGTGCCAGCAGCTTAGACGTGCAGGGCTATGGGGCCAACGTCCTGACTTTC.

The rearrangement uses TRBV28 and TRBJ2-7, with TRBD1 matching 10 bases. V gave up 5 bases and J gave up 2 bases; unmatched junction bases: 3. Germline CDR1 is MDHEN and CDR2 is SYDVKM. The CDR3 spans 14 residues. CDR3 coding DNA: TGTGCCAGCAGTCGGACAGGGGGTGCCTACGAGCAGTACTTC. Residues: CASSRTGGAYEQYF.

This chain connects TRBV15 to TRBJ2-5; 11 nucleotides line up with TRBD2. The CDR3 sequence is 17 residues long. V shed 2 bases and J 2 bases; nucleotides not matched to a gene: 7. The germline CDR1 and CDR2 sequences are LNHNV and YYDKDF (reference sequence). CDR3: CATSRPLGLAAQETQYF. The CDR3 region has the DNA TGTGCCACCAGCAGACCCTTGGGACTAGCGGCTCAAGAGACCCAGTACTTC.

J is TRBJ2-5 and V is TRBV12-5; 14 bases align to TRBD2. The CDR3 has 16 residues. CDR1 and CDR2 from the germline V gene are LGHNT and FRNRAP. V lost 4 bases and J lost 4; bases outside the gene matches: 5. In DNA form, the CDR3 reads TGTGCTAGTGGTTCGGGACTAGCGGGAGAAGGAGAGACCCAGTACTTC. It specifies CASGSGLAGEGETQYF.

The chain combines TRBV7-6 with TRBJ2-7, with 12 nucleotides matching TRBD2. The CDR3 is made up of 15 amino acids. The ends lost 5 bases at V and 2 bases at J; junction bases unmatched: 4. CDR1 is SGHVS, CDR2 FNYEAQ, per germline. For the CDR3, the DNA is TGTGCCAGCAGCCCGGCTAGCGGGAGGGCCTACGAGCAGTACTTC. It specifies CASSPASGRAYEQYF.

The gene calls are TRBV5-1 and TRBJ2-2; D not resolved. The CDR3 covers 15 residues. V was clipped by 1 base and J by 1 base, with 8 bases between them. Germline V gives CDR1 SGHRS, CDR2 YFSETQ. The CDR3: CASSLNELNTGELFF. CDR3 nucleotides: TGCGCCAGCAGCTTGAACGAGTTGAACACCGGGGAGCTGTTTTTT. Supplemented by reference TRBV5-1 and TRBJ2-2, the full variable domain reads KAGVTQTPRYLIKTRGQQVTLSCSPISGHRSVSWYQQTPGQGLQFLFEYFSETQRNKGNFPGRFSGRQFSNSRSEMNVSTLELGDSALYLCASSLNELNTGELFFGEGSRLTVL.

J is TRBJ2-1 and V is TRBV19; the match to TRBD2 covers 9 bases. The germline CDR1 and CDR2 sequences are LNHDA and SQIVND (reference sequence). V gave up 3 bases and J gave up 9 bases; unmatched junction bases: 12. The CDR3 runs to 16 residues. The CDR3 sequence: CASSIGGSGSLGEQFF. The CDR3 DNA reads TGTGCCAGTAGTATTGGCGGTAGCGGGAGCCTGGGTGAGCAGTTCTTC.

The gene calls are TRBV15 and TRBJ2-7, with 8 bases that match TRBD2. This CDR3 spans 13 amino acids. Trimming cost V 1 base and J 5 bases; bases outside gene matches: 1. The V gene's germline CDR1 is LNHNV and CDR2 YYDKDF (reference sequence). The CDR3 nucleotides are TGTGCCACCAGCAGAGGACTAGCGAACGAGCAGTACTTC. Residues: CATSRGLANEQYF. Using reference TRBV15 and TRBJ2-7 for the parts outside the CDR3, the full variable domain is DAMVIQNPRYQVTQFGKPVTLSCSQTLNHNVMYWYQQKSSQAPKLLFHYYDKDFNNEADTPDNFQSRRPNTSFCFLDIRSPGLGDTAMYLCATSRGLANEQYFGPGTRLTVT.

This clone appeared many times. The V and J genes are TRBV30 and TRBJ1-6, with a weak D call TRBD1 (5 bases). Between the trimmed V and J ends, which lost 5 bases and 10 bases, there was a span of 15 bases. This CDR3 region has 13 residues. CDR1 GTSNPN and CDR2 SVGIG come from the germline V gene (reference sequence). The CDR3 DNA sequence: TGTGCCTGGTCGACGGGGCGGGGGTCACCCCTCCACTTT. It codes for CAWSTGRGSPLHF.

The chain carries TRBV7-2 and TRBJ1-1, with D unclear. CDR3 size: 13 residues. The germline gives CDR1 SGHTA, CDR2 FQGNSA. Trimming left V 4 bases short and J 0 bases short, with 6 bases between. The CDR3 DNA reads TGTGCCAGCAGCTCTCTAGTGAACACTGAAGCTTTCTTT. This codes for CASSSLVNTEAFF.

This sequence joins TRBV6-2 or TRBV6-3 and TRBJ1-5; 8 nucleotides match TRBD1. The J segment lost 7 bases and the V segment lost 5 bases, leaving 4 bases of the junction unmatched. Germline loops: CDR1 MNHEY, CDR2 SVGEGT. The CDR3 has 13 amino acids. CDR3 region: CASSDRGLQPQHF. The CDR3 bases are TGTGCCAGCAGTGACAGGGGACTCCAGCCCCAGCATTTT.

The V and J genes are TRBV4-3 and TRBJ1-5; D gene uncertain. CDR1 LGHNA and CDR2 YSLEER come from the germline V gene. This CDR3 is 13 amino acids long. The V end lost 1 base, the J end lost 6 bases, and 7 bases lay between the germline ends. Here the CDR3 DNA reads TGCGCCAGCAGCCAAGTTCGGGGTCAGCCCCAGCATTTT. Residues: CASSQVRGQPQHF.

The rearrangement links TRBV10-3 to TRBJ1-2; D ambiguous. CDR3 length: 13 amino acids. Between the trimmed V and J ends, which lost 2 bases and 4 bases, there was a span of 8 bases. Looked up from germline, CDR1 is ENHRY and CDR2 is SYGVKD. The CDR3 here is CAISEKEGYGYTF. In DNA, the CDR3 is TGTGCCATCAGTGAGAAAGAGGGCTATGGCTACACCTTC.

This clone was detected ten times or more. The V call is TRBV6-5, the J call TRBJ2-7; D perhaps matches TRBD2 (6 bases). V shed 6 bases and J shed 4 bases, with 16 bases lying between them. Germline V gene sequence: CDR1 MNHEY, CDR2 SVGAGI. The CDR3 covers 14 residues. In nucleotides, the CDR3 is TGTGCCAGCAGGGGGGGAGAGACTGGTTACGAGCAGTACTTC. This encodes CASRGGETGYEQYF.

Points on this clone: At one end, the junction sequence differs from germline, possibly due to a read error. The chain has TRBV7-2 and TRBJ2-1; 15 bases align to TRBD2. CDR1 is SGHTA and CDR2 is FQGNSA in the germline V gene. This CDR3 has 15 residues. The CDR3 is CASSPPGLAGGGLIF. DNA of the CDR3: TGTGCCAGCAGCCCGCCGGGACTAGCGGGAGGAGGTTTGATCTTC. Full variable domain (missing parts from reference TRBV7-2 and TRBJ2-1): GAGVSQSPSNKVTEKGKDVELRCDPISGHTALYWYRQSLGQGLEFLIYFQGNSAPDKSGLPSDRFSAERTGGSVSTLTIQRTQQEDSAVYLCASSPPGLAGGGLIFGPGTRLTVL.

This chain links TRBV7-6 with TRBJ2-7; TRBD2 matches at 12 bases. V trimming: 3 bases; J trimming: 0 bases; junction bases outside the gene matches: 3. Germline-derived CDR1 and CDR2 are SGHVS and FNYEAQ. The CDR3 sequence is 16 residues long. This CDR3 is CASSLGLAGNSYEQYF. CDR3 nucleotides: TGTGCCAGCAGCTTGGGACTAGCGGGCAACTCCTACGAGCAGTACTTC.

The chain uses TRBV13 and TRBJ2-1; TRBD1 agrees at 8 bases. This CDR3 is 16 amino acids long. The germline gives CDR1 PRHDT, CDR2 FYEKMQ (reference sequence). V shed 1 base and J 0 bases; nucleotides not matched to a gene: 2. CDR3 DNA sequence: TGTGCCAGCAGCTTAGACAGGGGGAACTCCTACAATGAGCAGTTCTTC. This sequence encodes CASSLDRGNSYNEQFF.

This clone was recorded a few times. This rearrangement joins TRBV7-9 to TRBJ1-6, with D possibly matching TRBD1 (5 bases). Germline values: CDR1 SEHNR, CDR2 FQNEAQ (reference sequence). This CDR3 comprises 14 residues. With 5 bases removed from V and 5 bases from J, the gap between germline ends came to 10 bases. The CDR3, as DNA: TGTGCCAGCAGCGGGGGGATGAATAATTCACCCCTCCACTTT. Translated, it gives CASSGGMNNSPLHF.

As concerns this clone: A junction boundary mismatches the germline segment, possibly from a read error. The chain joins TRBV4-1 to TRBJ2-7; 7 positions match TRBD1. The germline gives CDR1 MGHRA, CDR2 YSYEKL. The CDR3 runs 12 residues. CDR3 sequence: CASSQDEGAELF. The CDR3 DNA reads TGCGCCAGCAGCCAAGATGAGGGGGCGGAACTGTTC.

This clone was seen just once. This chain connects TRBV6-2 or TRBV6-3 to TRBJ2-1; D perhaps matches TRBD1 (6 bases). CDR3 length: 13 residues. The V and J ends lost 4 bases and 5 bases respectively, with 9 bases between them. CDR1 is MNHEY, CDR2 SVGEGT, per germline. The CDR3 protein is CASSSRGNNEQFF. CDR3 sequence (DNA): TGTGCCAGCAGTTCAAGGGGGAACAATGAGCAGTTCTTC.

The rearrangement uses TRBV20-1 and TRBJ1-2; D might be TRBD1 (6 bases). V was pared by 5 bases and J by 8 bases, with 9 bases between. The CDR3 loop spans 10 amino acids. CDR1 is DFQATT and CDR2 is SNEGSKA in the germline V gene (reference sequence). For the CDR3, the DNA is TGCAGTGCTTTGGGGGCGGGCTACACCTTC. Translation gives CSALGAGYTF.

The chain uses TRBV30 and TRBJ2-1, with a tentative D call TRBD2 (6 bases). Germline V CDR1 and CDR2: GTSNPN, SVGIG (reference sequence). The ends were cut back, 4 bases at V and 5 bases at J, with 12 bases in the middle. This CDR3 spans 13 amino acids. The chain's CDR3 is CAWTLAQDNEQFF. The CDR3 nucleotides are TGTGCCTGGACGCTAGCGCAGGACAATGAGCAGTTCTTC.

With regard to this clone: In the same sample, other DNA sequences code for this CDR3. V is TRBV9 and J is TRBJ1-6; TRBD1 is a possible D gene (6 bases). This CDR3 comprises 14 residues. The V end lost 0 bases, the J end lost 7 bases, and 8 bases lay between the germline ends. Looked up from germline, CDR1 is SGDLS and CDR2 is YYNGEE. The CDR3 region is CASSVAQGNSPLHF. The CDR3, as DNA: TGTGCCAGCAGCGTAGCCCAGGGGAATTCACCCCTCCACTTT.

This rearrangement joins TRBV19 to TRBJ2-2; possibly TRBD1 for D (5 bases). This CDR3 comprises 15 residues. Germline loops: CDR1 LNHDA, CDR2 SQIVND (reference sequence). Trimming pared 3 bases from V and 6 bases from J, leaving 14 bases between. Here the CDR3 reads CASSISRVISGELFF. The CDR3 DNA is TGTGCCAGTAGTATCTCCAGGGTTATTTCCGGGGAGCTGTTTTTT.

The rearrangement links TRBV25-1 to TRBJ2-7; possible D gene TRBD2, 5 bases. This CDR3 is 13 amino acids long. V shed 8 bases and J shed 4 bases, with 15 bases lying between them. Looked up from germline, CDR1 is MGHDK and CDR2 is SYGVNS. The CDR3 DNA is TGTGCCAGCGGGCCCGGGGTTAAGTACGAGCAGTACTTC. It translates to CASGPGVKYEQYF.

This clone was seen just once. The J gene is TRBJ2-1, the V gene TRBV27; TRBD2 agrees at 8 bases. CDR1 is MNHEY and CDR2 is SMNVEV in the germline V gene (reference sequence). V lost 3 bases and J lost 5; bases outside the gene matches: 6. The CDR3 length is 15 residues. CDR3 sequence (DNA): TGTGCCAGCAGTTTCGGGCTAGCGGGTAACAATGAGCAGTTCTTC. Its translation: CASSFGLAGNNEQFF.

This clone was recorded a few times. The CDR3 nucleotides read TGTGCCAGCATGTCCCGTCTAGGAAACACTGAAGCTTTCTTT. This gives the protein CASMSRLGNTEAFF. J is TRBJ1-1 and V is TRBV2; D uncertain. CDR3 size: 14 residues. V lost 7 bases to trimming and J lost 2 bases, with 14 bases between them. Germline CDR1 and CDR2: SNHLY and FYNNEI.

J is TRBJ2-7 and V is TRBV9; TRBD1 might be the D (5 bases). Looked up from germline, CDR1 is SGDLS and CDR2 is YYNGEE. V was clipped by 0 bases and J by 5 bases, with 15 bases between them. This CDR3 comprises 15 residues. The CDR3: CASSVEGLGRNEQYF. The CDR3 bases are TGTGCCAGCAGCGTAGAGGGTTTGGGGCGAAACGAGCAGTACTTC.